Listed here is a single T cell receptor (beta chain). Its antigen is unknown. The data derive from a study of radiation and T cells in renal cell carcinoma. Study overall: Nephrectomy followed 15 Gy stereotactic body radiation by 4 weeks.

Whole-study results and caveats: Baseline intratumoral clonotype presence is unknown without pretreatment biopsies. Top tumor clonotypes rose in blood 2 weeks post-radiation, then contracted.

Looked up from germline, CDR1 is SGDLS and CDR2 is YYNGEE. The CDR3 extends over 15 amino acids. With 2 bases removed from V and 6 bases from J, the gap between germline ends came to 17 bases. Noted time point: baseline pretreatment blood. Documented treatment: 15 Gy SBRT to primary tumor, nephrectomy 4 weeks later. Clear cell pathology was present in this patient's renal cell carcinoma. TCRdb keeps only in-frame clones here, not all; method: immunoSEQ multiplex PCR. The sample lists about 130,000 clones; about 88% were seen once. The origin of this receptor is a woman aged 45-59 years with renal cell carcinoma. The source was blood, collected from a patient whose treatment included radiotherapy and nephrectomy. V is TRBV9 and J is TRBJ1-2; D gene uncertain. The chain's CDR3 is CASSVSPAGEDGYTF. The DNA of the CDR3 is TGTGCCAGCAGCGTCAGCCCAGCGGGAGAGGATGGCTACACCTTC.